This T cell receptor (beta chain) was sequenced for a study of blood T cell repertoires in COVID-19. This clone appeared once. Two negative PCRs, clearance, or symptom resolution had been documented for recovered Cohort 3 donors. Assay: immunoSEQ multiplex PCR; the TCRdb copy retains only in-frame clones and omits some. Of roughly 270,000 clones in the sample, roughly 85% were seen once. Germline CDR1 and CDR2: ENHRY and SYGVKD. The CDR3 spans 14 residues. Trimming removed 2 bases from V and 8 bases from J, with 12 bases in between. The sample consisted of PBMCs or T cells enriched from blood (not recorded which). This chain links TRBV10-3 with TRBJ1-4; D is possibly TRBD1 (5 bases). The receptor was isolated from a woman between 50 and 59 years old who had recovered from COVID-19. The CDR3 bases are TGTGCCATCAGTGAGGGGGCCGGATACGAAAAACTGTTTTTT. Its translation: CAISEGAGYEKLFF.